These 19 T cell receptor beta chains came from one sample sequenced in a study of cytomegalovirus exposure and HLA in healthy donors. The study ran its PCR with 60 Vbeta and 13 Jbeta primers. Assay used: immunoSEQ multiplex PCR; TCRdb lists only in-frame clones, some missing. The profile covers about 200,000 clones, with over 60% appearing a single time and roughly 2% taken by the ten largest. The specimen sequenced was PBMCs. The receptors come from a man between 18 and 35 years old in good health and CMV-seronegative.

This clone has a single count. The V call is TRBV27, the J call TRBJ2-2; D might be TRBD1 (6 bases). The ends were cut back, 8 bases at V and 4 bases at J, with 20 bases in the middle. The germline V gene encodes CDR1 MNHEY and CDR2 SMNVEV (reference sequence). The CDR3 length is 16 residues. As DNA, the CDR3 is TGTGCCAGCGGTTACTGGGACACAGAGATCACCGGGGAGCTGTTTTTT. Translated: CASGYWDTEITGELFF.

The chain is built from TRBV19 and TRBJ2-3; 9 bases match TRBD1. The V and J ends lost 3 bases and 2 bases, in that order; junction bases with no gene match: 3. Germline assignment: CDR1 LNHDA and CDR2 SQIVND (reference sequence). This CDR3 is built from 15 residues. The CDR3 spells CASSMRTGVTDTQYF. CDR3 in DNA: TGTGCCAGTAGTATGAGGACAGGGGTCACAGATACGCAGTATTTT.

V gene TRBV27 combines with J gene TRBJ2-7; 12 bases agree with TRBD1. This CDR3 spans 15 amino acids. With V trimmed by 5 bases and J by 8 bases, 10 bases remained unmatched. In germline, CDR1 is MNHEY, CDR2 SMNVEV (reference sequence). CDR3 bases: TGTGCCAGCAGTGTCGCTGGGACAGGGGGCGTCCAGCAGTACTTC. Its translation: CASSVAGTGGVQQYF.

The chain employs TRBV7-2 and TRBJ2-3; TRBD1 agrees at 8 bases. Germline lookup yields CDR1 SGHTA and CDR2 FQGNSA. J gave up 4 bases and V 1 base, and 4 bases lay outside the gene matches. CDR3 length: 15 residues. The CDR3 loop is CASSLVGQGSDTQYF. The CDR3 DNA follows: TGTGCCAGCAGCTTAGTCGGACAGGGCTCAGATACGCAGTATTTT.

This chain uses TRBV11-3 with TRBJ1-2; 7 bases fit TRBD1. This CDR3 is built from 15 residues. CDR1 and CDR2 from the germline V gene are SGHNT and YENEEA. V was clipped by 5 bases and J by 0 bases; unmatched bases: 6. The CDR3 here is CASSRRQGSNYGYTF. CDR3 sequence (DNA): TGTGCCAGCAGCAGACGACAGGGATCTAACTATGGCTACACCTTC.

This clone was picked up a small number of times. This chain joins TRBV7-6 and TRBJ2-2; TRBD1 matches at 7 bases. The junction had 4 bases not matched to a gene; V was cut back by 5 bases and J by 1 base. This CDR3 spans 15 amino acids. Per germline, CDR1 SGHVS and CDR2 FNYEAQ. The CDR3 here is CASSPRTGNTGELFF. The DNA for the CDR3 is TGTGCCAGCAGCCCCAGGACAGGGAACACCGGGGAGCTGTTTTTT.

V usage is TRBV4-2 and J usage is TRBJ2-7; possibly TRBD1 for D (6 bases). Between the trimmed V and J ends, which lost 0 bases and 3 bases, there was a span of 12 bases. Looked up from germline, CDR1 is LGHNA and CDR2 is YNFKEQ. The CDR3 length is 15 residues. CDR3 region: CASSQDPGVGYEQYF. CDR3 in DNA: TGTGCCAGCAGCCAAGACCCAGGGGTAGGCTACGAGCAGTACTTC.

This clone was seen a few times. The rearrangement uses TRBV7-6 and TRBJ2-5; D is undetermined. The CDR3 runs to 14 residues. Trimming took 5 bases from V and 4 from J, leaving 14 bases between them. Looked up from germline, CDR1 is SGHVS and CDR2 is FNYEAQ. Here the CDR3 DNA reads TGTGCCAGCAGCACCGACACCCTCGGAGAGACCCAGTACTTC. This encodes CASSTDTLGETQYF.

The chain links TRBV30 to TRBJ1-2; 7 bases are shared with TRBD1. V shed 5 bases, J shed 6 bases, and the junction held 12 bases outside the gene matches. The germline V gene encodes CDR1 GTSNPN and CDR2 SVGIG (reference sequence). CDR3 length equals 14 residues. CDR3 nucleotide sequence: TGTGCCTGGGGGTGGACAGGTTCAACGGATGGCTACACCTTC. It translates to CAWGWTGSTDGYTF.

DNA for the CDR3: TGTGCCTGGGGCCCGAGTAGGGGGCAAGCAGATACGCAGTATTTT. Amino acids: CAWGPSRGQADTQYF. The V gene is TRBV30, the J gene TRBJ2-3; 7 positions match TRBD1. The CDR3 spans 15 residues. After removal of 5 bases from V and 4 bases from J, the junction contained 12 bases not matched to a gene. The germline CDR1 and CDR2 sequences are GTSNPN and SVGIG (reference sequence).

V gene TRBV9 combines with J gene TRBJ2-1, with TRBD2 matching over 9 bases. CDR3 size: 15 residues. V trimming: 2 bases; J trimming: 6 bases; junction bases outside the gene matches: 6. The germline gives CDR1 SGDLS, CDR2 YYNGEE. The CDR3 here is CASSVVGTSINEQFF. Written as DNA, the CDR3 is TGTGCCAGCAGCGTCGTAGGGACTAGCATCAATGAGCAGTTCTTC.

V gene TRBV7-8 combines with J gene TRBJ2-5, with 9 bases fitting TRBD1. Germline trimming cut 2 bases from V and 8 bases from J; bases unmatched to any gene: 12. The CDR3 covers 16 residues. CDR1 is SGHVS and CDR2 is FQNEAQ in the germline V gene. The chain's CDR3 is CASSLRSGTGLETQYF. CDR3 bases: TGTGCCAGCAGCTTACGCAGTGGGACAGGGTTGGAAACCCAGTACTTC.

Here the CDR3 DNA reads TGTGCCAGCAGCCAATTGGTCACGGCGGGAGTCGGCACCGGGGAGCTGTTTTTT. Translating gives CASSQLVTAGVGTGELFF. The chain links TRBV14 to TRBJ2-2; 7 positions agree with TRBD2. Trimming at V came to 2 bases and at J to 4 bases, leaving 13 bases not matched to a gene. Germline V gene data show CDR1 as SGHDN and CDR2 as FVKESK. This CDR3 has 18 residues.

The V and J genes are TRBV4-1 and TRBJ1-4, with a tentative D call TRBD1 (6 bases). Germline V gene sequence: CDR1 MGHRA, CDR2 YSYEKL. The CDR3 contains 17 residues. V was shortened by 1 base and J by 5 bases, with 17 bases between the two germline ends. Here the CDR3 reads CASSQGSFQGMNEKLFF. The CDR3 DNA follows: TGCGCCAGCAGCCAAGGATCCTTTCAGGGGATGAATGAAAAACTGTTTTTT.

The genes are TRBV4-3 and TRBJ2-7; possibly TRBD1 for D (7 bases). The germline CDR1 and CDR2 sequences are LGHNA and YSLEER. The V and J ends lost 0 bases and 3 bases respectively, with 18 bases between them. This CDR3 has 17 amino acids. CDR3 sequence (DNA): TGCGCCAGCAGCCAAGATAATGCAGGGGGGACAAACTACGAGCAGTACTTC. Translation gives CASSQDNAGGTNYEQYF.

The chain links TRBV2 to TRBJ2-2, with 15 nucleotides matching TRBD2. Unmatched junction bases numbered 6, after V lost 3 bases and J lost 7 bases. Germline CDR1 is SNHLY and CDR2 is FYNNEI. This CDR3 contains 17 residues. CDR3 protein: CASSERGLAGGSGELFF. CDR3 DNA sequence: TGTGCCAGCAGTGAGAGGGGACTAGCGGGGGGCAGCGGGGAGCTGTTTTTT.

V and J are TRBV2 and TRBJ2-1; weak D call: TRBD2 (6 bases). V gave up 3 bases and J gave up 7 bases, with 16 bases separating them. This CDR3 comprises 15 residues. Germline V gene lookup returns CDR1 SNHLY and CDR2 FYNNEI. The CDR3 reads CASSDDAGGRNEQFF. CDR3 DNA sequence: TGTGCCAGCAGTGACGACGCTGGGGGGAGGAATGAGCAGTTCTTC. The full variable domain, with the rest looked up from reference TRBV2 and TRBJ2-1, is EPEVTQTPSHQVTQMGQEVILRCVPISNHLYFYWYRQILGQKVEFLVSFYNNEISEKSEIFDDQFSVERPDGSNFTLKIRSTKLEDSAMYFCASSDDAGGRNEQFFGPGTRLTVL.

CDR3 DNA: TGTGCCAGCTCGGAGAGCCAAGAGACCCAGTACTTC. Residues: CASSESQETQYF. The gene calls are TRBV7-8 and TRBJ2-5; D gene uncertain. Germline values: CDR1 SGHVS, CDR2 FQNEAQ. Trimming removed 8 bases at V and 1 base at J, with 8 bases between. CDR3 length: 12 amino acids.

The chain combines TRBV4-3 with TRBJ2-5, with D perhaps TRBD2 (6 bases). CDR1 is LGHNA and CDR2 is YSLEER in the germline V gene. The V and J ends lost 0 bases and 2 bases respectively, with 16 bases between them. This CDR3 comprises 17 residues. In DNA form, the CDR3 reads TGCGCCAGCAGCCAAGACCCTAGGAGGGGCTTACAAGAGACCCAGTACTTC. Its protein is CASSQDPRRGLQETQYF.